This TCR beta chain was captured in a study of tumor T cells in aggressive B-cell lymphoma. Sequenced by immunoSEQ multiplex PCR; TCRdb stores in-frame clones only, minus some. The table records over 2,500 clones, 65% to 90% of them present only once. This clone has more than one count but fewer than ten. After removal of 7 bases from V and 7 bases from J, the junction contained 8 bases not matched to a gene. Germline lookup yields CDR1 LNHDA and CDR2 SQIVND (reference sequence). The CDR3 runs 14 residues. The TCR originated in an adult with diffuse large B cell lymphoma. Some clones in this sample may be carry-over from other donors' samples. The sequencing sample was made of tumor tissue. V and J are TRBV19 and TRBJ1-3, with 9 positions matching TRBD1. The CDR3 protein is CASTMGQGRNTIYF. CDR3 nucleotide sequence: TGTGCCAGTACCATGGGACAGGGAAGGAACACCATATATTTT.